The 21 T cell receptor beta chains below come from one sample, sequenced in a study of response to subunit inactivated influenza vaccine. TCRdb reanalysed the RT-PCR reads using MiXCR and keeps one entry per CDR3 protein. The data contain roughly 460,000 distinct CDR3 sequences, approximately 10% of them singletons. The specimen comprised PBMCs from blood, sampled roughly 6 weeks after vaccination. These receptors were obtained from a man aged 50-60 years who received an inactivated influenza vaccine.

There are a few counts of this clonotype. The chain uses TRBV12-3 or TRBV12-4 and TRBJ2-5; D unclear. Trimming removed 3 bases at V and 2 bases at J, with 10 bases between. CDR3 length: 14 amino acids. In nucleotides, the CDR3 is TGTGCCAGCAGTTTTGGTAGGGTTCAAGAGACCCAGTACTTC. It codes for CASSFGRVQETQYF.

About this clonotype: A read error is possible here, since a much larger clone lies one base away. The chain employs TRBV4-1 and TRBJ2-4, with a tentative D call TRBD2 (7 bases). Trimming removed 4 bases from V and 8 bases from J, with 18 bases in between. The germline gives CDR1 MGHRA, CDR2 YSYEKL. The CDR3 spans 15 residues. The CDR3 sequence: CASSRDAGARDIQYF. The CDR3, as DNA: TGCGCCAGCAGCCGGGATGCGGGGGCTCGGGACATTCAGTACTTC.

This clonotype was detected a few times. The CDR3 DNA sequence: TGTGCCAGCTGGGATGGAGCCAAAAACATTCAGTACTTC. Its translation: CASWDGAKNIQYF. The chain joins TRBV2 to TRBJ2-4; D call uncertain. Deletions cut 8 bases from V and 0 bases from J, with 8 bases between. From germline, CDR1 is SNHLY and CDR2 FYNNEI. This CDR3 has 13 amino acids.

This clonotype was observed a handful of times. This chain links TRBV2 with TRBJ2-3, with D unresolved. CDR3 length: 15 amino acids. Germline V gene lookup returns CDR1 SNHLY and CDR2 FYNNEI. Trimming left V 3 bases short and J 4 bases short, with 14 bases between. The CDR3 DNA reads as TGTGCCAGCAGTGAGGAAAGTCGGGCTGCAGATACGCAGTATTTT. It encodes CASSEESRAADTQYF.

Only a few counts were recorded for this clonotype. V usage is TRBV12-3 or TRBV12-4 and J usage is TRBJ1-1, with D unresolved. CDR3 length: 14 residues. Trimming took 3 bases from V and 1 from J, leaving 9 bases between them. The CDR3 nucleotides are TGTGCCAGCAGTTTTTACAGACCGAACACTGAAGCTTTCTTT. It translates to CASSFYRPNTEAFF.

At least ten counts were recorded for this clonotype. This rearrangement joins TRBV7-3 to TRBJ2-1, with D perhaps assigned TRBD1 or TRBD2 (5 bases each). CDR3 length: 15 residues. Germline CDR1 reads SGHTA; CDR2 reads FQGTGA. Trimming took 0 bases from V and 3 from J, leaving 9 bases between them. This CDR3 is CASSLTRDRYNEQFF. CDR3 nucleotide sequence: TGTGCCAGCAGCTTAACCCGGGACCGCTACAATGAGCAGTTCTTC.

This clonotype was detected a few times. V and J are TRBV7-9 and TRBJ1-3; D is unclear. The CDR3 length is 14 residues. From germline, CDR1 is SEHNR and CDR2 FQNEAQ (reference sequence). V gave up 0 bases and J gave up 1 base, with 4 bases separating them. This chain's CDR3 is CASSLAESGNTIYF. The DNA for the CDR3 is TGTGCCAGCAGCTTAGCGGAGTCTGGAAACACCATATATTTT.

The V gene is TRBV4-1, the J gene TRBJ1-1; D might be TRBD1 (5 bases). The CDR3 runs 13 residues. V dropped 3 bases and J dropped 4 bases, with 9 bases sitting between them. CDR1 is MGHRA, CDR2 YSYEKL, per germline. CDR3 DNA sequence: TGCGCCAGCAGCCACGGGGGAGGCACTGAAGCTTTCTTT. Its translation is CASSHGGGTEAFF.

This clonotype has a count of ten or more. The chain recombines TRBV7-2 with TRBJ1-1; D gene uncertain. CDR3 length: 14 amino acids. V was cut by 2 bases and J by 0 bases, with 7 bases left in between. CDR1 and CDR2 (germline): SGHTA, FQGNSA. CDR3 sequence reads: CASSLTHLNTEAFF. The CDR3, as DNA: TGTGCCAGCAGCTTAACACACCTGAACACTGAAGCTTTCTTT.

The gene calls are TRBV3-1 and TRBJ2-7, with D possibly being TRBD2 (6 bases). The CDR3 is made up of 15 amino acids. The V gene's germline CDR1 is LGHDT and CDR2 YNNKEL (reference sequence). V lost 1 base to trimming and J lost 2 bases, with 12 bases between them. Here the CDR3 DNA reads TGTGCCAGCAGCCAAGGTCGGGGGAGAGCCTACGAGCAGTACTTC. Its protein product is CASSQGRGRAYEQYF.

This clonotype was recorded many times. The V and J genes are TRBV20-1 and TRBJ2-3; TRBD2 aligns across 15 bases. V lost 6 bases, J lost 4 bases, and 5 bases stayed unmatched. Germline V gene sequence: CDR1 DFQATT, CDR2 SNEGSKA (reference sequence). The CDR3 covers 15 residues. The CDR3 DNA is TGCAGTGCCGGACTAGCGGGGGGGCTCGCAGATACGCAGTATTTT. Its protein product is CSAGLAGGLADTQYF.

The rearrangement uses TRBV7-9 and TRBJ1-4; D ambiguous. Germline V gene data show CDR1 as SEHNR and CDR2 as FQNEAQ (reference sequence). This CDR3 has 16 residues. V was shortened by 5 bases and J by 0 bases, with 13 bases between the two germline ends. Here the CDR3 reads CASSTSRDATNEKLFF. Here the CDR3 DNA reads TGTGCCAGCAGCACAAGTAGAGATGCAACTAATGAAAAACTGTTTTTT. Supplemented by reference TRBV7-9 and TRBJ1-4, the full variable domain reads DTGVSQNPRHKITKRGQNVTFRCDPISEHNRLYWYRQTLGQGPEFLTYFQNEAQLEKSRLLSDRFSAERPKGSFSTLEIQRTEQGDSAMYLCASSTSRDATNEKLFFGSGTQLSVL.

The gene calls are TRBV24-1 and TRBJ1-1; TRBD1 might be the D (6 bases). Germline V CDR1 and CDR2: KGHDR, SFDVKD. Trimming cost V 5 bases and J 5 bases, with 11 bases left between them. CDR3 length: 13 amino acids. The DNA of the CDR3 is TGTGCCACCAGTGGGGGGGCTGTGACTGAAGCTTTCTTT. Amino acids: CATSGGAVTEAFF.

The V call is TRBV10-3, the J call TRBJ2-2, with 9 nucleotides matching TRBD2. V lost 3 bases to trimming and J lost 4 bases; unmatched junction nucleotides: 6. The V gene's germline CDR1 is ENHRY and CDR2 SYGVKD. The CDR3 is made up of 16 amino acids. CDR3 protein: CAISDHSGSGTGELFF. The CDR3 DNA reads TGTGCCATCAGTGACCATAGCGGGAGTGGCACCGGGGAGCTGTTTTTT.

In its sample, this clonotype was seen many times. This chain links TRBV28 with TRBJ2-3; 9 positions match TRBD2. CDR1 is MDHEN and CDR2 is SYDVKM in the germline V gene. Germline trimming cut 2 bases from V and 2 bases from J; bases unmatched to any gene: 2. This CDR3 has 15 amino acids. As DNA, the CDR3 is TGTGCCAGCAGTTTAGCTAGCGGGGCCACAGATACGCAGTATTTT. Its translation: CASSLASGATDTQYF.

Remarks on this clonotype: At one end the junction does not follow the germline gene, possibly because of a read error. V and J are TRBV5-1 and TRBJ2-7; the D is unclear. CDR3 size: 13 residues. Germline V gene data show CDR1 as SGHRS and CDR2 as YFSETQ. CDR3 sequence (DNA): TGCGCCAGCAGCTCGACGGATAGATACGAGCATTACTTC. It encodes CASSSTDRYEHYF.

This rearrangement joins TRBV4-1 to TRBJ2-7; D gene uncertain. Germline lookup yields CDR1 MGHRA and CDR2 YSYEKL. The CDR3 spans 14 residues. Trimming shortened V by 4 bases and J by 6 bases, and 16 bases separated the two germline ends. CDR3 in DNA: TGCGCCAGCAGCCCGTCCTTCTTCCGTGGCGAGCAGTACTTC. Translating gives CASSPSFFRGEQYF.

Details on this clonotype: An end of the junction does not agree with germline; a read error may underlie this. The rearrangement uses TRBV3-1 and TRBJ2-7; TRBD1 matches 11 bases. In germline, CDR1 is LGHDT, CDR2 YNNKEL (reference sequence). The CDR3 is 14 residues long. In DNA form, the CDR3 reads TGTGCCAGCAGCTCAGGACAGGGGGCCGACGAGCAGGACTTC. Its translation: CASSSGQGADEQDF.

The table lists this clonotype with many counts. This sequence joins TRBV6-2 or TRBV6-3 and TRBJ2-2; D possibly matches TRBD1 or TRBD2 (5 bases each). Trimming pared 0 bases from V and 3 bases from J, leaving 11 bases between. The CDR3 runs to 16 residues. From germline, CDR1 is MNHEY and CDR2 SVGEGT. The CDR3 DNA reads TGTGCCAGCAGTTACTCGGGACCACCCTACACCGGGGAGCTGTTTTTT. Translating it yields CASSYSGPPYTGELFF.

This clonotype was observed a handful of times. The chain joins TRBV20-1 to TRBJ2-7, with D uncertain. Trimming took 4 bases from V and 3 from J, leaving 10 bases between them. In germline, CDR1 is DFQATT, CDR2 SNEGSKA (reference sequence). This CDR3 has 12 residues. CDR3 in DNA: TGCAGTGCTAAAGGACGCGGCTACGAGCAGTACTTC. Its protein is CSAKGRGYEQYF.

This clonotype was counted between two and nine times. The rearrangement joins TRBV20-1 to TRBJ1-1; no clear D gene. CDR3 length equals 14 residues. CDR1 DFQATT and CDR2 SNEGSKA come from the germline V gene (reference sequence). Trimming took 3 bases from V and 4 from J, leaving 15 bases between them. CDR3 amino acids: CSASEISGVTEAFF. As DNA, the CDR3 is TGCAGTGCTAGTGAGATCTCCGGGGTCACTGAAGCTTTCTTT.